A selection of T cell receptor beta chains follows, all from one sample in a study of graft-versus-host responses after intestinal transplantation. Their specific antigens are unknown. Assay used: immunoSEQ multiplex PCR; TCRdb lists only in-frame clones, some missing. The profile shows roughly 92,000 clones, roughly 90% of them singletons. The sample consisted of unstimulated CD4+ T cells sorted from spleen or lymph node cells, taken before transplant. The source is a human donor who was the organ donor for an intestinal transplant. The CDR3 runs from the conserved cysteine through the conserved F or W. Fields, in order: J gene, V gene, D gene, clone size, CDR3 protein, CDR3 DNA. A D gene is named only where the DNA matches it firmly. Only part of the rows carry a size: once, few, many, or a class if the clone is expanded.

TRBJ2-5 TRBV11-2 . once CASSRSAETQYF TGTGCCAGCAGCCGGTCCGCGGAGACCCAGTACTTC
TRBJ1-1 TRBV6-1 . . CASSTGGVNTEAFF TGTGCCAGCAGCACGGGGGGGGTGAACACTGAAGCTTTCTTT
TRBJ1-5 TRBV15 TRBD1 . CATSRDREYQPQHF TGTGCCACCAGCAGGGACAGGGAATATCAGCCCCAGCATTTT
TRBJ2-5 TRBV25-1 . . CASSESGTQYF TGTGCCAGCAGTGAATCGGGGACCCAGTACTTC
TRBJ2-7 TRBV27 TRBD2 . CASTPVWRAGAGSYEQYF TGTGCCAGCACCCCCGTCTGGAGAGCGGGAGCAGGGTCCTACGAGCAGTACTTC
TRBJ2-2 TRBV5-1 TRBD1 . CASSLRGRAANTGELFF TGCGCCAGCAGCTTGAGGGGGCGGGCCGCGAACACCGGGGAGCTGTTTTTT
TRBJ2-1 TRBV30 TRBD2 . CACGGGSSYNEQFF TGTGCCTGCGGGGGGGGCTCCTCCTACAATGAGCAGTTCTTC
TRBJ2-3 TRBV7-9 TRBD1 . CASSLDRVGGDTQYF TGTGCCAGCAGCCTTGACAGGGTCGGAGGAGATACGCAGTATTTT
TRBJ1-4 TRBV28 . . CASSSDGGANEKLFF TGTGCCAGCAGTTCAGACGGCGGGGCCAATGAAAAACTGTTTTTT
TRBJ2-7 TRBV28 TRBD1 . CASSSTGERAYEQYF TGTGCCAGCAGTTCGACAGGGGAGAGGGCCTACGAGCAGTACTTC
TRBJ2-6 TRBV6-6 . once CASSMSNSGANVLTF TGTGCCAGCAGCATGAGCAACTCTGGGGCCAACGTCCTGACTTTC